This passage covers 17 T cell receptor beta chains from one sample sequenced in a study of cytomegalovirus exposure and HLA in healthy donors. The study ran its PCR with 60 Vbeta and 13 Jbeta primers. TCRdb's copy holds only in-frame clones and misses some; the assay was immunoSEQ multiplex PCR. The repertoire holds around 140,000 clones, with around 72% as singletons. The specimen was PBMCs. These receptors originate from a woman younger than 30 in good health and CMV-seronegative.

The chain links TRBV18 to TRBJ2-3; TRBD2 agrees at 12 bases. Germline CDR1 reads KGHSH; CDR2 reads LQKENI. The CDR3 totals 17 residues. The junction had 7 bases not matched to a gene; V was cut back by 3 bases and J by 3 bases. The CDR3 sequence is CASSPLAGGPMTDTQYF. Written as DNA, the CDR3 is TGTGCCAGCTCACCTCTAGCGGGAGGGCCAATGACAGATACGCAGTATTTT.

This clone appeared a single time. The chain has TRBV2 and TRBJ2-3; 9 nucleotides line up with TRBD2. The CDR3 runs 14 residues. Per germline, CDR1 SNHLY and CDR2 FYNNEI. V shed 7 bases and J 2 bases; nucleotides not matched to a gene: 4. As DNA, the CDR3 is TGTGCCAGCACCTTAGCGGGAGACACAGATACGCAGTATTTT. Translating it yields CASTLAGDTDTQYF.

The rearrangement links TRBV11-2 to TRBJ1-2; 12 positions agree with TRBD1. The CDR3 runs to 14 residues. With 5 bases clipped from V and 6 bases from J, the junction kept 4 bases outside the gene matches. Germline V lookup: CDR1 SGHAT, CDR2 FQNNGV. CDR3 amino acids: CASSPGDRGHGYTF. CDR3 nucleotides: TGTGCCAGCAGCCCGGGGGACAGGGGGCATGGCTACACCTTC. Filled out from reference TRBV11-2 and TRBJ1-2, the complete variable domain reads EAGVAQSPRYKIIEKRQSVAFWCNPISGHATLYWYQQILGQGPKLLIQFQNNGVVDDSQLPKDRFSAERLKGVDSTLKIQPAKLEDSAVYLCASSPGDRGHGYTFGSGTRLTVV.

CDR3 bases: TGTGCCAGCAGCTCTCCGATAGCCGGGTCTTTCTTT. Protein product: CASSSPIAGSFF. This chain links TRBV5-6 with TRBJ1-1; D is ambiguous. Germline CDR1 is SGHDT and CDR2 is YYEEEE. The V and J ends lost 3 bases and 12 bases respectively, with 15 bases between them. This CDR3 comprises 12 residues.

This chain links TRBV25-1 with TRBJ1-1; tentative D call: TRBD1 (5 bases). From germline, CDR1 is MGHDK and CDR2 SYGVNS. The CDR3 loop spans 15 amino acids. V was pared by 4 bases and J by 5 bases, with 17 bases between. CDR3: CASSVPAGGGTEAFF. The CDR3 DNA is TGTGCCAGCAGTGTACCGGCGGGGGGGGGAACTGAAGCTTTCTTT. The entire variable domain, with the rest obtained from reference TRBV25-1 and TRBJ1-1, is as follows: EADIYQTPRYLVIGTGKKITLECSQTMGHDKMYWYQQDPGMELHLIHYSYGVNSTEKGDLSSESTVSRIRTEHFPLTLESARPSHTSQYLCASSVPAGGGTEAFFGQGTRLTVV.

This chain uses TRBV14 with TRBJ2-1, with D perhaps TRBD2 (6 bases). V lost 0 bases to trimming and J lost 2 bases, with 8 bases between them. The CDR3 has 15 amino acids. Per the germline V gene, CDR1 is SGHDN and CDR2 is FVKESK. The CDR3 here is CASSQDGGTYNEQFF. The CDR3 DNA reads TGTGCCAGCAGCCAAGATGGGGGGACCTACAATGAGCAGTTCTTC.

This chain uses TRBV5-1 with TRBJ1-2; the D gene is possibly TRBD1 (5 bases). Germline CDR1 and CDR2: SGHRS and YFSETQ. The CDR3 length is 14 residues. Trimming cost V 4 bases and J 4 bases, with 14 bases left between them. CDR3 amino acids: CASSQGVGSYGYTF. CDR3 DNA: TGCGCCAGCAGCCAAGGGGTAGGATCCTATGGCTACACCTTC.

This clone was detected a few times. Here the CDR3 DNA reads TGTGCCAGATTCGGGGACTGGCCCGGGGGGCAGTACTTC. It codes for CARFGDWPGGQYF. This sequence joins TRBV19 and TRBJ2-7, with D possibly TRBD2 on 6 matching bases. This CDR3 has 13 residues. With 9 bases removed from V and 9 bases from J, the gap between germline ends came to 21 bases. CDR1 is LNHDA, CDR2 SQIVND, per germline (reference sequence).

V is TRBV4-2 and J is TRBJ1-2; D is ambiguous. Germline V lookup: CDR1 LGHNA, CDR2 YNFKEQ. CDR3 length equals 15 residues. V lost 4 bases and J 0 bases, leaving 12 bases between the germline ends. CDR3 sequence reads: CASSPGEGSNYGYTF. For the CDR3, the DNA is TGTGCCAGCAGCCCCGGCGAGGGTTCTAACTATGGCTACACCTTC.

This sequence joins TRBV30 and TRBJ1-4; maybe TRBD1 (6 bases). The V gene lost 2 bases and the J gene lost 4 bases, with 17 bases spanning the gap. The length of the CDR3 is 16 residues. In germline, CDR1 is GTSNPN, CDR2 SVGIG (reference sequence). Here the CDR3 reads CAWSRPPGAINEKLFF. CDR3 in DNA: TGTGCCTGGAGTAGGCCTCCAGGGGCCATTAATGAAAAACTGTTTTTT. The full variable domain, with the rest looked up from reference TRBV30 and TRBJ1-4, is SQTIHQWPATLVQPVGSPLSLECTVEGTSNPNLYWYRQAAGRGLQLLFYSVGIGQISSEVPQNLSASRPQDRQFILSSKKLLLSDSGFYLCAWSRPPGAINEKLFFGSGTQLSVL.

The chain carries TRBV6-5 and TRBJ2-7; 10 bases agree with TRBD1. This CDR3 has 16 amino acids. Looked up from germline, CDR1 is MNHEY and CDR2 is SVGAGI. J gave up 6 bases and V 0 bases, and 8 bases lay outside the gene matches. The CDR3 bases are TGTGCCAGCAGTTACTCGACAGGGGGCGGGGGATCCGAGCAGTACTTC. It codes for CASSYSTGGGGSEQYF.

This clone occurred once. The gene calls are TRBV5-6 and TRBJ2-7, with 7 bases fitting TRBD2. The CDR3 has 15 residues. Germline CDR1 SGHDT, CDR2 YYEEEE. V was clipped by 3 bases and J by 7 bases; unmatched bases: 13. The CDR3 reads CASSSNARLAMEQYF. The CDR3 DNA reads as TGTGCCAGCAGCTCGAATGCTAGACTAGCCATGGAGCAGTACTTC. Based on the CDR3 plus reference TRBV5-6 and TRBJ2-7, the full variable domain is DAGVTQSPTHLIKTRGQQVTLRCSPKSGHDTVSWYQQALGQGPQFIFQYYEEEERQRGNFPDRFSGHQFPNYSSELNVNALLLGDSALYLCASSSNARLAMEQYFGPGTRLTVT.

The V call is TRBV30, the J call TRBJ2-7, with TRBD1 matching over 8 bases. The CDR3 extends over 14 amino acids. V lost 3 bases to trimming and J lost 3 bases; unmatched junction nucleotides: 7. Germline V gene sequence: CDR1 GTSNPN, CDR2 SVGIG (reference sequence). CDR3 sequence: CAWSAGTGDYEQYF. In DNA form, the CDR3 reads TGTGCCTGGAGCGCCGGGACAGGAGACTACGAGCAGTACTTC.

The CDR3 sequence: CASSLVGGSYNEQFF. CDR3 DNA sequence: TGTGCCAGCAGCTTGGTGGGGGGTTCCTACAATGAGCAGTTCTTC. The J gene is TRBJ2-1, the V gene TRBV7-9, with D perhaps TRBD2 (6 bases). The V and J ends lost 3 bases and 1 base respectively, with 10 bases between them. The CDR3 runs 15 residues. Germline V gene data show CDR1 as SEHNR and CDR2 as FQNEAQ (reference sequence).

The chain couples TRBV7-9 to TRBJ1-3; tentative D call: TRBD1 (5 bases). The germline gives CDR1 SEHNR, CDR2 FQNEAQ (reference sequence). The CDR3 length is 15 residues. V lost 4 bases and J lost 0, with 10 bases in between. The CDR3 nucleotides are TGTGCCAGCAGCTCACAGGCGTCCTCTGGAAACACCATATATTTT. Translation gives CASSSQASSGNTIYF.

This clone was recorded once. The CDR3 loop is CAGLLTGNTIYF. For the CDR3, the DNA is TGTGCCGGGCTACTGACTGGAAACACCATATATTTT. V gene TRBV2 combines with J gene TRBJ1-3, with D uncertain. CDR3 length equals 12 residues. The V gene lost 11 bases and the J gene lost 2 bases, with 10 bases spanning the gap. Germline V gene lookup returns CDR1 SNHLY and CDR2 FYNNEI.

This sequence joins TRBV20-1 and TRBJ1-2, with D uncertain. This CDR3 contains 11 residues. CDR1 and CDR2 from the germline V gene are DFQATT and SNEGSKA (reference sequence). The V and J ends lost 1 base and 4 bases respectively, with 4 bases between them. CDR3: CSARVSYGYTF. For the CDR3, the DNA is TGCAGTGCTAGAGTGAGCTATGGCTACACCTTC.